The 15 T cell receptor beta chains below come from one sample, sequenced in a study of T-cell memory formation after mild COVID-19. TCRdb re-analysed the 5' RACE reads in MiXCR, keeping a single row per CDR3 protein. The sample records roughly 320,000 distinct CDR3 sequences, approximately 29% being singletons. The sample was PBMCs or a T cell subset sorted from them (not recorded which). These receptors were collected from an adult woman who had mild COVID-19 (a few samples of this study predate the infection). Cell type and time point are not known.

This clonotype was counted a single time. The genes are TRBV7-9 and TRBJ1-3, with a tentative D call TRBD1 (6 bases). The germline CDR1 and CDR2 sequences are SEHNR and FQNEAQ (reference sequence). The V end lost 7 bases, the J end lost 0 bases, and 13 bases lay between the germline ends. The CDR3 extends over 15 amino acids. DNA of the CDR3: TGTGCCAGCAACGGACAGTTCCTCTCTGGAAACACCATATATTTT. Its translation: CASNGQFLSGNTIYF.

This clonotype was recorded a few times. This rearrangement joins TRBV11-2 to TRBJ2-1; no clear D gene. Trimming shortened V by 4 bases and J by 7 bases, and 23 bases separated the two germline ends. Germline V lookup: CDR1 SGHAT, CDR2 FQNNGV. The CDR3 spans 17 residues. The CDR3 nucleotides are TGTGCCAGCAGCTCTACCCCCCTGCGCTCCGGGCTAAATGAGCAGTTCTTC. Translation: CASSSTPLRSGLNEQFF.

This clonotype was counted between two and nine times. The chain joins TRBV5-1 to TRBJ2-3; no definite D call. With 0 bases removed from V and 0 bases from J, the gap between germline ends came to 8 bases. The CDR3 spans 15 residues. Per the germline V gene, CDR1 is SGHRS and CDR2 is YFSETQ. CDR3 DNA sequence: TGCGCCAGCAGCTTGGTTGGGTACAGCACAGATACGCAGTATTTT. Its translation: CASSLVGYSTDTQYF.

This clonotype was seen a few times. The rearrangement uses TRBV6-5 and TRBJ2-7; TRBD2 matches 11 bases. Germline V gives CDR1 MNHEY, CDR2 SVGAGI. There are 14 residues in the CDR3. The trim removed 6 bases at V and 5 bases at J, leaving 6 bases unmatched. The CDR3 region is CASRELAGVHEQYF. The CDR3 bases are TGTGCCAGCAGGGAACTAGCGGGAGTCCACGAGCAGTACTTC.

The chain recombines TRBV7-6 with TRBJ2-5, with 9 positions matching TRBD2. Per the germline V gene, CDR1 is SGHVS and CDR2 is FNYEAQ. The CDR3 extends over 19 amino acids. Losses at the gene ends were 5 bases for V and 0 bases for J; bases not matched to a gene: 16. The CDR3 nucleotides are TGTGCCAGCAGCCCCTACCCGGGGGGGACTAGCCTGTACCAAGAGACCCAGTACTTC. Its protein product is CASSPYPGGTSLYQETQYF.

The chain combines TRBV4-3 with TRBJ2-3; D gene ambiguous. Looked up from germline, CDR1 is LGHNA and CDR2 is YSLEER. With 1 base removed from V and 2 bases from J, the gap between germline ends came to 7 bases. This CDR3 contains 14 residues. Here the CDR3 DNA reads TGCGCCAGCAGCCAAGGCTTGGACACAGATACGCAGTATTTT. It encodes CASSQGLDTDTQYF.

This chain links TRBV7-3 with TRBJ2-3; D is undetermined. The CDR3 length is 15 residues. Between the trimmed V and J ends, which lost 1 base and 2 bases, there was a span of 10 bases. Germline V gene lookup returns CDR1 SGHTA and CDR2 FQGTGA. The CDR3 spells CASSLIDGFTDTQYF. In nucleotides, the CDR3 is TGTGCCAGCAGCTTAATAGATGGATTCACAGATACGCAGTATTTT.

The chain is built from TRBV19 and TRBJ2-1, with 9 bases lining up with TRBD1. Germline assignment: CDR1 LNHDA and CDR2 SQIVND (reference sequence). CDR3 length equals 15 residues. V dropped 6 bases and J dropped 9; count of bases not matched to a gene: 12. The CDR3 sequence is CASSNTGTGQFEQFF. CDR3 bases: TGTGCCAGTAGCAACACCGGGACAGGGCAGTTTGAGCAGTTCTTC.

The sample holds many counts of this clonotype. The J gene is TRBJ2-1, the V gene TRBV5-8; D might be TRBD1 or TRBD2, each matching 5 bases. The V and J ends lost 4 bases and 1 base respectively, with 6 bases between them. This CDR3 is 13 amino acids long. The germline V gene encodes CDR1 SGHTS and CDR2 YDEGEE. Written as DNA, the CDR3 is TGTGCCAGCAGCGGGGGATCCTACAATGAGCAGTTCTTC. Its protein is CASSGGSYNEQFF.

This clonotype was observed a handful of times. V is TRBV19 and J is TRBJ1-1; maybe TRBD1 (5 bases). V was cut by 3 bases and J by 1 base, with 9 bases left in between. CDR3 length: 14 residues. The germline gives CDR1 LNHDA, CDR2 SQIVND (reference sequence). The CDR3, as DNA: TGTGCCAGTAGTATCCTCGGACAGAACACTGAAGCTTTCTTT. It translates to CASSILGQNTEAFF.

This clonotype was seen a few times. The DNA for the CDR3 is TGTGCCAGCACCGGGGATTTCCTTTACAATGAGCAGTTCTTC. Protein: CASTGDFLYNEQFF. The V and J genes are TRBV7-9 and TRBJ2-1; D might be TRBD2 (5 bases). CDR1 and CDR2 from the germline V gene are SEHNR and FQNEAQ (reference sequence). CDR3 length: 14 residues. Trimming pared 7 bases from V and 4 bases from J, leaving 14 bases between.

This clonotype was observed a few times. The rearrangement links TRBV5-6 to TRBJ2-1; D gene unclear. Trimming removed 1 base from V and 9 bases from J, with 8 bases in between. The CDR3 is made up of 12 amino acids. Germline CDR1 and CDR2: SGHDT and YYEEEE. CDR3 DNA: TGTGCCAGCAGCTTGCAAGAGAGTGAGCAGTTCTTC. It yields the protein CASSLQESEQFF.

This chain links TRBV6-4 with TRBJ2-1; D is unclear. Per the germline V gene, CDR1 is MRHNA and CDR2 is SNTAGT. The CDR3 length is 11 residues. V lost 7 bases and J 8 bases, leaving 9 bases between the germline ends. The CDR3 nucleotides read TGTGCCAGCAACCCCGGGCATGAGCAGTTCTTC. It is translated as CASNPGHEQFF.

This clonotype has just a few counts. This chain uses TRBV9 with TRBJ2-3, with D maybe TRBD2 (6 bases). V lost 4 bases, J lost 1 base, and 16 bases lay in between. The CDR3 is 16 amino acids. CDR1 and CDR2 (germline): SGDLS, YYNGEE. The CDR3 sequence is CASSLSGRGGTDTQYF. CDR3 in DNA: TGTGCCAGCAGCCTGAGTGGGCGGGGAGGCACAGATACGCAGTATTTT. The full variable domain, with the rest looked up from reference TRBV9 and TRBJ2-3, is DSGVTQTPKHLITATGQRVTLRCSPRSGDLSVYWYQQSLDQGLQFLIQYYNGEERAKGNILERFSAQQFPDLHSELNLSSLELGDSALYFCASSLSGRGGTDTQYFGPGTRLTVL.

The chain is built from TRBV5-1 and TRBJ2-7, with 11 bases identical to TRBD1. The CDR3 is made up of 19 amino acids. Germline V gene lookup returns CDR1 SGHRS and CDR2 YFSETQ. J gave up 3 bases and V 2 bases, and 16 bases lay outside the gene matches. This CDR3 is CASSFMDRGHRTSSYEQYF. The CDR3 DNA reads TGCGCCAGCAGCTTCATGGACAGGGGGCACAGGACTAGCAGCTACGAGCAGTACTTC.